The sequence of this T cell receptor (beta chain) was determined in a study of cytomegalovirus exposure and HLA in healthy donors. Turning to this clone: Its target is not known.

Study outcomes and limitations: Most CMV-associated TCR beta chains were later found to appear HLA-restricted. At a 0.05 false discovery rate, a later analysis found approximately 15,000 TCR beta sequences to be associated with HLA alleles. Accurate predictions that matched the HLA-A and HLA-B alleles of most subjects were reportedly made from TCR beta sequences.

Trimming stripped 5 bases from V and 2 bases from J, with 12 bases between. The CDR3 is 14 amino acids. Germline CDR1 reads SEHNR; CDR2 reads FQNEAQ (reference sequence). The PCR was carried out with 60 Vbeta primers and 13 Jbeta primers. Some clones are missing from TCRdb's copy, which holds only in-frame ones; the method was immunoSEQ multiplex PCR. The data hold some 150,000 clones, with approximately 80% observed a single time. Sequencing used PBMCs. V and J are TRBV7-9 and TRBJ1-1; D unclear. The receptor comes from a male donor in good health and CMV-seronegative. The chain's CDR3 is CASSLRSSNTEAFF. DNA for the CDR3: TGTGCCAGCAGCCTCAGGTCCTCTAACACTGAAGCTTTCTTT. The whole variable domain, remainder taken from reference TRBV7-9 and TRBJ1-1, is DTGVSQNPRHKITKRGQNVTFRCDPISEHNRLYWYRQTLGQGPEFLTYFQNEAQLEKSRLLSDRFSAERPKGSFSTLEIQRTEQGDSAMYLCASSLRSSNTEAFFGQGTRLTVV.